The next 15 T cell receptor beta chains were all read from a single sample in a study of CD8 T cells in ankylosing spondylitis. From the 5' RACE reads, TCRdb called clonotypes with MiXCR, one entry per CDR3 protein. The table lists approximately 130,000 distinct CDR3 sequences, 10% to 12% of them singletons, with roughly 4% in the top ten. What was sequenced was blood, either unsorted or a sorted T cell fraction (not recorded which). The origin of the receptors is a female donor with ankylosing spondylitis or in good health (not recorded which).

This clonotype was seen ten or more times. The J gene is TRBJ2-7, the V gene TRBV20-1, with D hard to call. Germline V gene data show CDR1 as DFQATT and CDR2 as SNEGSKA (reference sequence). The CDR3 consists of 11 residues. V was pared by 6 bases and J by 3 bases, with 9 bases between. CDR3 sequence reads: CSAARGYEQYF. The DNA for the CDR3 is TGCAGTGCCGCCCGAGGCTACGAGCAGTACTTC.

This clonotype was observed at least ten times. This chain links TRBV20-1 with TRBJ2-7; D call uncertain. The ends were cut back, 5 bases at V and 3 bases at J, with 14 bases in the middle. The germline V gene encodes CDR1 DFQATT and CDR2 SNEGSKA (reference sequence). The CDR3 extends over 13 amino acids. The CDR3 is CSASGKSGYEQYF. The DNA for the CDR3 is TGCAGTGCTTCAGGAAAATCGGGCTACGAGCAGTACTTC.

This clonotype was detected ten times or more. The chain links TRBV6-5 to TRBJ2-3, with 7 nucleotides matching TRBD1. The CDR3 length is 15 residues. V shed 2 bases and J 2 bases; nucleotides not matched to a gene: 4. Germline CDR1 is MNHEY and CDR2 is SVGAGI. In DNA form, the CDR3 reads TGTGCCAGCAGTTACCGAGGGGGCCTCACAGATACGCAGTATTTT. Translating it yields CASSYRGGLTDTQYF.

This clonotype was counted ten times or more. The rearrangement uses TRBV24-1 and TRBJ2-7; no reliable D call. CDR3 size: 15 residues. Trimming left V 3 bases short and J 2 bases short, with 13 bases between. Germline V gene lookup returns CDR1 KGHDR and CDR2 SFDVKD. CDR3: CATSDPGSSAYEQYF. CDR3 DNA sequence: TGTGCCACCAGTGATCCGGGCAGTTCCGCCTACGAGCAGTACTTC.

In its sample, this clonotype was seen many times. This sequence joins TRBV29-1 and TRBJ2-5, with D unresolved. The V end was cut by 0 bases, the J end by 0 bases, with 8 bases between. CDR3 length equals 14 residues. CDR1 and CDR2 from the germline V gene are SQVTM and ANQGSEA. In DNA form, the CDR3 reads TGCAGCGTTGAAGAAATACAGCACCAAGAGACCCAGTACTTC. Its protein is CSVEEIQHQETQYF.

In its sample, this clonotype was seen many times. The chain combines TRBV19 with TRBJ1-5; a possible D gene is TRBD1 (6 bases). Germline V gene data show CDR1 as LNHDA and CDR2 as SQIVND (reference sequence). The V and J ends lost 7 bases and 5 bases respectively, with 15 bases between them. This CDR3 comprises 14 residues. CDR3 residues: CASTRMTGYQPQHF. CDR3 in DNA: TGTGCCAGTACCCGGATGACAGGCTATCAGCCCCAGCATTTT.

Ten or more counts support this clonotype. This chain uses TRBV6-5 with TRBJ1-4; TRBD1 matches at 7 bases. Germline CDR1 is MNHEY and CDR2 is SVGAGI. The CDR3 spans 16 residues. The V segment lost 3 bases and the J segment 7 bases; nucleotides outside the gene matches: 11. The CDR3, as DNA: TGTGCCAGCAGTTATCCTTTGACAGGGACGAGTGAAAAACTGTTTTTT. It codes for CASSYPLTGTSEKLFF.

This clonotype has more than one count but fewer than ten. This rearrangement joins TRBV20-1 to TRBJ2-1, with 7 nucleotides matching TRBD1. V was clipped by 2 bases and J by 7 bases; unmatched bases: 8. Germline CDR1 and CDR2: DFQATT and SNEGSKA (reference sequence). The CDR3 has 14 residues. The DNA of the CDR3 is TGCAGTGCTAGACCCGACAGGGTTTGGAATGAGCAGTTCTTC. Its translation is CSARPDRVWNEQFF.

This clonotype has ten or more counts. This chain joins TRBV20-1 and TRBJ1-5; a possible D gene is TRBD1 (5 bases). In germline, CDR1 is DFQATT, CDR2 SNEGSKA (reference sequence). CDR3 length: 15 residues. Trimming removed 5 bases from V and 5 bases from J, with 19 bases in between. CDR3 protein: CSASLWPQGDQPQHF. The CDR3 bases are TGCAGTGCTTCCCTTTGGCCCCAGGGAGATCAGCCCCAGCATTTT.

This clonotype appeared many times. V gene TRBV18 combines with J gene TRBJ2-1; D is undetermined. CDR3 length: 11 residues. The germline V and J ends were trimmed by 4 bases and 7 bases, with 5 bases remaining between them. CDR1 and CDR2 from the germline V gene are KGHSH and LQKENI. The CDR3 DNA reads TGTGCCAGCTCACTCCAAAATGAGCAGTTCTTC. Translated, it gives CASSLQNEQFF.

This clonotype was counted ten times or more. The chain has TRBV29-1 and TRBJ1-3; no clear D. Germline V lookup: CDR1 SQVTM, CDR2 ANQGSEA. Trimming removed 1 base from V and 6 bases from J, with 4 bases in between. The CDR3 has 11 amino acids. The CDR3 sequence is CSVEGQNTIYF. DNA for the CDR3: TGCAGCGTTGAAGGGCAAAACACCATATATTTT.

This clonotype has at least ten counts. The V gene is TRBV20-1, the J gene TRBJ1-1, with 8 positions matching TRBD1. Germline trimming cut 1 base from V and 0 bases from J; bases unmatched to any gene: 4. Germline CDR1 is DFQATT and CDR2 is SNEGSKA (reference sequence). This CDR3 is built from 15 residues. The CDR3 loop is CSARGTGGMNTEAFF. The CDR3 DNA follows: TGCAGTGCTAGAGGTACAGGGGGGATGAACACTGAAGCTTTCTTT.

This clonotype occurred many times. The chain carries TRBV5-1 and TRBJ2-2; maybe TRBD1 (6 bases). Germline V lookup: CDR1 SGHRS, CDR2 YFSETQ. V lost 3 bases to trimming and J lost 4 bases, with 13 bases between them. The CDR3 spans 15 residues. The CDR3 region is CASSWGHVSTGELFF. CDR3 bases: TGCGCCAGCAGCTGGGGACATGTTTCCACCGGGGAGCTGTTTTTT.

In this sample, this clonotype turned up once. CDR3 in amino acids: CASSYSSRDSPLHF. The CDR3 region has the DNA TGTGCCAGCAGTTACTCGAGTAGGGACTCACCCCTCCACTTT. This chain connects TRBV6-6 to TRBJ1-6; the D gene is possibly TRBD1 (5 bases). This CDR3 region has 14 residues. V lost 0 bases to trimming and J lost 10 bases, with 10 bases between them. The germline V gene encodes CDR1 MNHNY and CDR2 SVGAGI (reference sequence).

At least ten counts were recorded for this clonotype. The rearrangement joins TRBV28 to TRBJ2-7, with D possibly matching TRBD2 (5 bases). Germline CDR1 is MDHEN and CDR2 is SYDVKM. The V gene lost 5 bases and the J gene lost 4 bases, with 12 bases spanning the gap. CDR3 length: 13 amino acids. The CDR3 nucleotides read TGTGCCAGCAGTCCATCAGGACTGTACGAGCAGTACTTC. It specifies CASSPSGLYEQYF.